The 15 T cell receptor beta chains in this list originate from one sample, sequenced in a study of T cell changes during pregnancy in multiple sclerosis. Assay: immunoSEQ multiplex PCR; the TCRdb copy retains only in-frame clones and omits some. The table has around 95,000 clones, around 92% seen once. The specimen comprised peripheral blood, sampled after pregnancy. These receptors originate from a female donor with multiple sclerosis, enrolled in a pregnancy study.

The chain couples TRBV19 to TRBJ2-5, with 7 bases fitting TRBD1. V trimming: 4 bases; J trimming: 2 bases; junction bases outside the gene matches: 4. The CDR3 is made up of 14 amino acids. Germline CDR1 reads LNHDA; CDR2 reads SQIVND (reference sequence). CDR3 in amino acids: CASSSGRGQETQYF. For the CDR3, the DNA is TGTGCCAGTAGTAGTGGCAGGGGGCAAGAGACCCAGTACTTC.

V and J are TRBV5-4 and TRBJ2-1, with TRBD2 identical over 7 bases. The CDR3 loop spans 14 amino acids. Germline V gives CDR1 SGHNT, CDR2 YYREEE (reference sequence). Trimming at V came to 3 bases and at J to 8 bases, leaving 8 bases not matched to a gene. The CDR3 spells CASSWTPSGDEQFF. CDR3 in DNA: TGTGCCAGCAGCTGGACCCCTAGCGGCGATGAGCAGTTCTTC.

The V gene is TRBV18, the J gene TRBJ2-1; TRBD1 might be the D (6 bases). V lost 0 bases to trimming and J lost 9 bases, with 18 bases between them. The CDR3 consists of 16 residues. Germline V gives CDR1 KGHSH, CDR2 LQKENI. The DNA of the CDR3 is TGTGCCAGCTCACCACCGGTGGCAGGGGTGGGTGTTGAGCAGTTCTTC. This gives the protein CASSPPVAGVGVEQFF.

The chain has TRBV18 and TRBJ1-2, with 8 bases fitting TRBD1. The V gene end was trimmed by 3 bases and the J gene end by 3 bases; junction bases not matched to a gene: 6. Per the germline V gene, CDR1 is KGHSH and CDR2 is LQKENI. CDR3 length: 15 residues. This CDR3 is CASSPPDRDYYGYTF. The CDR3 nucleotides read TGTGCCAGCTCACCGCCGGACAGGGATTACTATGGCTACACCTTC.

This clone has just a few counts. The rearrangement joins TRBV7-8 to TRBJ2-7; the D is unclear. Germline CDR1 reads SGHVS; CDR2 reads FQNEAQ. CDR3 length: 13 residues. The V and J ends lost 3 bases and 0 bases respectively, with 6 bases between them. CDR3 residues: CASSLRYSYEQYF. In DNA form, the CDR3 reads TGTGCCAGCAGCTTGCGCTACTCCTACGAGCAGTACTTC.

J is TRBJ2-3 and V is TRBV7-3, with 8 nucleotides matching TRBD2. From germline, CDR1 is SGHTA and CDR2 FQGTGA. This CDR3 is 16 amino acids long. V shed 1 base and J 2 bases; nucleotides not matched to a gene: 5. The CDR3 here is CASSLRGAGATDTQYF. The DNA for the CDR3 is TGTGCCAGCAGCTTAAGAGGAGCGGGGGCCACAGATACGCAGTATTTT.

The chain couples TRBV2 to TRBJ1-2; TRBD1 matches at 7 bases. This CDR3 is 16 amino acids long. Germline lookup yields CDR1 SNHLY and CDR2 FYNNEI. V gave up 2 bases and J gave up 8 bases; unmatched junction bases: 14. The CDR3 is CASSEFGGQVIFGYTF. In nucleotides, the CDR3 is TGTGCCAGCAGTGAATTTGGCGGACAGGTCATCTTCGGCTACACCTTC.

This clone was counted a single time. The chain combines TRBV2 with TRBJ1-1; 9 positions match TRBD1. CDR3 length equals 13 residues. With 6 bases clipped from V and 5 bases from J, the junction kept 4 bases outside the gene matches. Per germline, CDR1 SNHLY and CDR2 FYNNEI. DNA of the CDR3: TGTGCCAGCAGGTACAGGGGGCAAACTGAAGCTTTCTTT. This encodes CASRYRGQTEAFF.

The chain joins TRBV28 to TRBJ1-1; possibly TRBD1 for D (5 bases). The length of the CDR3 is 13 residues. Germline lookup yields CDR1 MDHEN and CDR2 SYDVKM. V shed 6 bases and J shed 4 bases, with 12 bases lying between them. The CDR3 DNA reads TGTGCCAGCAGATCCAGGGCTGGCACTGAAGCTTTCTTT. Translation: CASRSRAGTEAFF. The whole variable domain, filled in from reference TRBV28 and TRBJ1-1, reads DVKVTQSSRYLVKRTGEKVFLECVQDMDHENMFWYRQDPGLGLRLIYFSYDVKMKEKGDIPEGYSVSREKKERFSLILESASTNQTSMYLCASRSRAGTEAFFGQGTRLTVV.

The gene calls are TRBV7-9 and TRBJ1-2, with 7 bases aligning to TRBD1. J lost 1 base, V lost 3 bases, and 5 bases had no gene match. This CDR3 region has 15 residues. Germline V gene sequence: CDR1 SEHNR, CDR2 FQNEAQ (reference sequence). The DNA of the CDR3 is TGTGCCAGCAGCTTTATACAGGGGTATAACTATGGCTACACCTTC. This encodes CASSFIQGYNYGYTF.

The chain couples TRBV7-9 to TRBJ2-7; 7 positions agree with TRBD2. Germline assignment: CDR1 SEHNR and CDR2 FQNEAQ (reference sequence). The CDR3 sequence is 13 residues long. Trimming cost V 5 bases and J 4 bases; bases outside gene matches: 5. Here the CDR3 reads CASSPTSAYEQYF. The DNA of the CDR3 is TGTGCCAGCAGCCCCACTAGCGCGTACGAGCAGTACTTC.

The chain has TRBV29-1 and TRBJ2-7; perhaps TRBD2 as D (5 bases). V was trimmed by 4 bases and J by 3 bases, leaving 10 bases between them. Germline V gene data show CDR1 as SQVTM and CDR2 as ANQGSEA. The CDR3 loop spans 12 amino acids. For the CDR3, the DNA is TGCAGCGTTGCCGAGGGTATCTACGAGCAGTACTTC. Translation: CSVAEGIYEQYF.

The V gene is TRBV2, the J gene TRBJ2-5; tentative D call: TRBD2 (5 bases). Trimming took off 6 bases at V and 5 bases at J, with 7 bases between the two ends. The V gene's germline CDR1 is SNHLY and CDR2 FYNNEI. This CDR3 has 11 amino acids. The DNA of the CDR3 is TGTGCCAGCAGGAGGAGGGAGACCCAGTACTTC. Its protein product is CASRRRETQYF.

This rearrangement joins TRBV4-1 to TRBJ1-5, with a weak D call TRBD1 (6 bases). The CDR3 covers 15 residues. Trimming cost V 1 base and J 6 bases, with 13 bases left between them. Germline V gene lookup returns CDR1 MGHRA and CDR2 YSYEKL. The CDR3 spells CASSQVRGSSQPQHF. The CDR3 DNA reads TGCGCCAGCAGCCAAGTCAGGGGATCCAGTCAGCCCCAGCATTTT.

This clone was recorded once. V gene TRBV29-1 combines with J gene TRBJ1-5; possible D gene TRBD1, 6 bases. The CDR3 loop spans 14 amino acids. The germline CDR1 and CDR2 sequences are SQVTM and ANQGSEA. V lost 5 bases to trimming and J lost 0 bases, with 11 bases between them. The CDR3 is CSVWDTYSNQPQHF. CDR3 sequence (DNA): TGCAGCGTTTGGGACACGTATAGCAATCAGCCCCAGCATTTT.